Below, 9 T cell receptor beta chains from the same sample are listed, as sequenced in a study of beta chain features in type 1 diabetes. Antigens for these TCRs are unknown. Every bit of the isolated RNA underwent reverse transcription, so sequencing read expressed TCRB transcripts. Clones were sequenced by immunoSEQ multiplex PCR, and TCRdb holds only the in-frame ones, with some missing. The table includes about 150,000 clones, approximately 8.4% detected once. Points from the study as a whole: Type 1 diabetes patients had moderately but significantly shorter TCRB CDR3s in all four CD4+ subsets.

The sample comprised central memory CD4+ T cells from blood. The receptors come from a man aged 18 to 35 with type 1 diabetes.

In this sample, this clone turned up a few times. This chain connects TRBV6-6 to TRBJ2-7, with TRBD1 as a possible D gene (5 bases). Germline loops: CDR1 MNHNY, CDR2 SVGAGI (reference sequence). This CDR3 spans 14 amino acids. V was pared by 6 bases and J by 1 base, with 13 bases between. This CDR3 is CASRQAAGSYEQYF. The CDR3 region has the DNA TGTGCCAGCAGACAGGCGGCAGGTTCCTACGAGCAGTACTTC.

The chain has TRBV28 and TRBJ1-2, with D perhaps matching TRBD1 (6 bases). This CDR3 is 15 amino acids long. CDR1 and CDR2 (germline): MDHEN, SYDVKM. V was pared by 4 bases and J by 4 bases, with 16 bases between. CDR3 nucleotide sequence: TGTGCCAGCAGTTCTCTACGGGACAATAGCTATGGCTACACCTTC. As protein: CASSSLRDNSYGYTF.

This clone occurred a few times. The chain employs TRBV27 and TRBJ1-5; 10 bases are shared with TRBD1. V lost 4 bases to trimming and J lost 7 bases; unmatched junction nucleotides: 1. The CDR3 has 13 amino acids. Germline V gene lookup returns CDR1 MNHEY and CDR2 SMNVEV (reference sequence). The CDR3 DNA reads TGTGCCAGCAGTTGGACAGGGGGACAGCCCCAGCATTTT. Translation: CASSWTGGQPQHF.

The gene calls are TRBV6-4 and TRBJ2-1; 11 bases fit TRBD2. With V trimmed by 9 bases and J by 4 bases, 8 bases remained unmatched. CDR1 is MRHNA, CDR2 SNTAGT, per germline. The CDR3 extends over 15 amino acids. The CDR3 DNA follows: TGTGCCAGTCGTCTCGGGACTAGCGGATACAATGAGCAGTTCTTC. Protein product: CASRLGTSGYNEQFF.

The chain combines TRBV11-2 with TRBJ2-1; TRBD1 matches at 8 bases. Trimming cost V 3 bases and J 8 bases; bases outside gene matches: 6. This CDR3 spans 14 amino acids. Germline CDR1 reads SGHAT; CDR2 reads FQNNGV. CDR3 bases: TGTGCCAGCAGCTTCAGGACAGGGAAGCATGAGCAGTTCTTC. It is translated as CASSFRTGKHEQFF.

This clone was detected ten times or more. This rearrangement joins TRBV29-1 to TRBJ2-3; 12 bases agree with TRBD1. V lost 2 bases to trimming and J lost 2 bases; unmatched junction nucleotides: 5. Looked up from germline, CDR1 is SQVTM and CDR2 is ANQGSEA. The CDR3 runs to 16 residues. CDR3 DNA sequence: TGCAGCGTTGAAACCGGGACAGGGGGCTACACAGATACGCAGTATTTT. Amino acid sequence: CSVETGTGGYTDTQYF.

This clone was seen a few times. The chain uses TRBV4-1 and TRBJ1-1; D is unresolved. Germline CDR1 MGHRA, CDR2 YSYEKL. CDR3 length equals 13 residues. The ends were cut back, 0 bases at V and 11 bases at J, with 13 bases in the middle. The CDR3 bases are TGCGCCAGCAGCCAAGAAATAAAAACGCGGGCTTTCTTT. Translation: CASSQEIKTRAFF.

This chain uses TRBV9 with TRBJ2-5; 7 positions match TRBD1. The germline gives CDR1 SGDLS, CDR2 YYNGEE. This CDR3 region has 14 residues. The ends lost 4 bases at V and 5 bases at J; junction bases unmatched: 8. The CDR3 loop is CASSPQTGTETQYF. CDR3 bases: TGTGCCAGCAGCCCACAGACAGGGACGGAGACCCAGTACTTC.

There are a few counts of this clone. The V gene is TRBV2, the J gene TRBJ2-1, with D uncertain. V lost 2 bases and J 9 bases, leaving 8 bases between the germline ends. The CDR3 extends over 12 amino acids. Germline-derived CDR1 and CDR2 are SNHLY and FYNNEI. In DNA, the CDR3 is TGTGCCAGCAGTGAATTGAGGCCTGAGCAGTTCTTC. Its translation is CASSELRPEQFF.